The sequence of this TCR beta chain was determined in a study of cytomegalovirus exposure and HLA in healthy donors (dated by TCRdb to between 2016 and 2019). Broadly, across the study: A later analysis indicated that the 110 or so validation repertoires were generated on the platform also employed for the 700 or so repertoires of the first cohort. The study was designed to test whether signatures of past pathogen exposure could be identified by cataloging public T cell receptors. To predict cytomegalovirus infection status, the study brought together high-throughput TCR immunosequencing, statistical association of individual TCRs with disease status, and machine learning. In addition to the first cohort of hundreds of subjects, a separate validation cohort of approximately 130 different subjects was used. Broad study findings and their caveats: A later analysis had no HLA typing for the validation cohort, so co-occurrence there was scored across all 120 or so repertoires. Of the cluster scores, 94% were above 0 in a later analysis, which found that TCRs clustered in the first cohort also tended to co-occur in the approximately 110 validation repertoires. The study listed 150 to 200 TCR beta chains as associated with cytomegalovirus. In vitro tests confirmed that three of the cytomegalovirus-associated TCR beta chains recognize cytomegalovirus antigens. The classifier was reported to diagnose cytomegalovirus status with high specificity and sensitivity in both the original cohort and the validation cohort. Across donors, most TCR sequences were observed very rarely, whereas some public TCRs were present in many individuals. The authors suggested that the approach could potentially be generalized to other disease states and immunological phenotypes.

Library prep was done by the immunoSEQ multiplex PCR assay. Turning to the authors' computational methods: A statistical classification framework was built for diagnosing cytomegalovirus status from the catalog of TCR beta chain sequences. TCRdb took this table from immuneACCESS and kept in-frame rearrangements with V and J called. Such tables lack part of the clones; where checked against another copy, unresolved V genes explain under half of the gap, and the rest is unexplained. From that table come the V and J calls and clone size; the DNA was used to work out D and trimming. The sample table holds under 110,000 clones, of which 88% were seen once. The ten most abundant clones make up 1.5% to 2% of the sample. On this clone itself: Its antigen target is currently unknown. Base qualities are missing; no much larger clone stands one base away.

CDR1 and CDR2 were assigned from the germline V gene as SGHAT and FQNNGV. V lost 3 bases and J lost 9 bases; the stretch between them is 8 bases long. Taken from cysteine to phenylalanine, the CDR3 has 11 residues. Of all the DNA, just the CDR3 is kept, 33 bases in frame from base 1. The donors were included in the validation cohort of some 120 subjects, a group kept apart from the roughly 610-subject first cohort. The chain joins TRBV11-2 to TRBJ1-1, with the D gene too uncertain to name. This receptor was obtained from a woman younger than 30 in good health and CMV-seropositive. Sequences were obtained from PBMCs. The nucleotides read TGTGCCAGCAGCTTCGAACAGAAAGCTTTCTTT. It encodes CASSFEQKAFF.